The rows below give T cell receptor beta chains drawn from one sample of a study of cytomegalovirus exposure and HLA in healthy donors. This table comes from immunoSEQ multiplex PCR, and its TCRdb copy is limited to in-frame clones, with some not included. The sample lists about 110,000 clones; over 60% were seen once. The sequenced material came from PBMCs. Receptor source: a woman in her fifties or sixties in good health and CMV-seropositive. CDR3s include the opening cysteine and the closing phenylalanine or tryptophan. The D gene is left open where the match is weak. Clone size is stated in some rows and not others, as once, few, many or a class when expanded.

V	length	J	size	D	CDR3	DNA
TRBV5-6	16	TRBJ2-1	NA	TRBD1	CASSPLGGTGGNEQFF	TGTGCCAGCAGCCCCCTTGGGGGGACAGGGGGGAATGAGCAGTTCTTC
TRBV6-5	14	TRBJ2-7	NA	NA	CASSEVSRGAEQYF	TGTGCCAGCAGTGAAGTCTCCCGGGGTGCCGAGCAGTACTTC
TRBV27	14	TRBJ2-4	NA	TRBD1	CASSWGRGKNIQYF	TGTGCCAGCAGTTGGGGCAGGGGGAAAAACATTCAGTACTTC
TRBV6-4	15	TRBJ2-1	NA	TRBD2	CASSDGLAGYNEQFF	TGTGCCAGCAGTGACGGGCTAGCGGGGTACAATGAGCAGTTCTTC
TRBV27	12	TRBJ2-7	NA	NA	CASTNKSQEQYF	TGTGCCAGCACAAACAAGTCCCAGGAGCAGTACTTC
TRBV7-2	13	TRBJ1-5	NA	NA	CASSSISNQPQHF	TGTGCCAGCAGCTCTATTAGCAATCAGCCCCAGCATTTT
TRBV19	13	TRBJ1-1	few	NA	CASSSTPRAEAFF	TGTGCCAGTAGTAGTACCCCCCGGGCTGAAGCTTTCTTT
TRBV9	17	TRBJ2-1	NA	TRBD2	CASSAPSGLADYNEQFF	TGTGCCAGCAGCGCCCCCTCGGGGCTAGCGGATTACAATGAGCAGTTCTTC
TRBV19	18	TRBJ2-1	few	TRBD2	CASSISIQASGVDNEQFF	TGTGCCAGTAGTATAAGTATCCAGGCTAGCGGGGTAGACAATGAGCAGTTCTTC
TRBV6-1	13	TRBJ1-2	NA	NA	CASSETEYYGYTF	TGTGCCAGCAGTGAGACAGAGTACTATGGCTACACCTTC
TRBV6-5	13	TRBJ1-4	NA	TRBD1	CASSRDRNEKLFF	TGTGCCAGCAGTCGGGACAGAAATGAAAAACTGTTTTTT
TRBV19	13	TRBJ2-7	NA	TRBD1	CASSILDRDEQYF	TGTGCCAGTAGTATCCTGGACAGGGACGAGCAGTACTTC
TRBV30	13	TRBJ1-4	NA	NA	CAWTDSPDEKLFF	TGTGCCTGGACGGACAGCCCTGATGAAAAACTGTTTTTT
TRBV6-5	15	TRBJ1-6	NA	NA	CASCQHGAANSPLHF	TGTGCCAGCTGCCAGCATGGGGCTGCAAATTCACCCCTCCACTTT
TRBV29-1	12	TRBJ2-7	NA	NA	CSVEAPGGEQYF	TGCAGCGTTGAAGCCCCTGGGGGCGAGCAGTACTTC
TRBV9	17	TRBJ2-3	once	TRBD2	CASSGTSGSWGTDTQYF	TGTGCCAGCAGCGGGACTAGCGGGAGTTGGGGCACAGATACGCAGTATTTT
TRBV4-1	18	TRBJ2-1	NA	TRBD1	CASSQGPARGQVYNEQFF	TGCGCCAGCAGCCAAGGCCCTGCACGGGGACAGGTTTACAATGAGCAGTTCTTC
TRBV10-3	14	TRBJ1-1	NA	NA	CAISDWGLNTEAFF	TGTGCCATCAGTGATTGGGGCCTGAACACTGAAGCTTTCTTT
TRBV11-3	13	TRBJ2-7	few	TRBD1	CASSSRQGYEQYF	TGTGCCAGCAGCTCTCGACAGGGGTACGAGCAGTACTTC
TRBV5-1	17	TRBJ1-1	few	TRBD1	CASSLAGGTTLDTEAFF	TGCGCCAGCAGCTTGGCAGGGGGCACAACCTTAGACACTGAAGCTTTCTTT
TRBV19	16	TRBJ2-3	NA	TRBD2	CASSILADTSTDTQYF	TGTGCCAGTAGTATACTAGCGGACACTAGCACAGATACGCAGTATTTT
TRBV7-6	14	TRBJ2-3	NA	TRBD2	CASSPQSGRNTQYF	TGTGCCAGCAGCCCCCAAAGCGGGAGGAATACGCAGTATTTT
TRBV18	15	TRBJ1-1	NA	NA	CASSPPDRVNTEAFF	TGTGCCAGCTCACCTCCTGACAGAGTGAACACTGAAGCTTTCTTT
TRBV19	16	TRBJ2-2	NA	TRBD2	CASRSYLAGDTGELFF	TGTGCCAGTAGGTCTTACTTAGCGGGCGACACCGGGGAGCTGTTTTTT
TRBV2	15	TRBJ1-1	NA	NA	CASTREGGIGTEAFF	TGTGCCAGCACCCGGGAAGGGGGTATCGGCACTGAAGCTTTCTTT
TRBV6-5	14	TRBJ2-2	NA	TRBD2	CASSYTGGSGELFF	TGTGCCAGCAGTTATACGGGGGGGTCCGGGGAGCTGTTTTTT
TRBV27	17	TRBJ2-2	NA	TRBD1	CASSLTGFPENTGELFF	TGTGCCAGCAGTCTGACAGGGTTCCCTGAGAACACCGGGGAGCTGTTTTTT
TRBV6-5	16	TRBJ1-6	NA	TRBD1	CASSYTPTGVNSPLHF	TGTGCCAGCAGTTACACTCCGACAGGGGTGAATTCACCCCTCCACTTT
TRBV18	13	TRBJ2-1	NA	TRBD1	CASSPGQDNEQFF	TGTGCCAGCTCACCCGGACAGGACAATGAGCAGTTCTTC
TRBV5-1	16	TRBJ2-5	NA	TRBD2	CASSLISGRVGETQYF	TGCGCCAGCAGCTTGATTAGCGGGAGGGTCGGAGAGACCCAGTACTTC
TRBV18	14	TRBJ1-5	NA	TRBD1	CASSGQVGNQPQHF	TGTGCCAGCTCAGGACAGGTGGGTAATCAGCCCCAGCATTTT
TRBV27	12	TRBJ2-1	NA	TRBD1	CASSTGTGLQFF	TGTGCCAGCAGTACCGGGACAGGGCTACAGTTCTTC
TRBV27	16	TRBJ2-7	NA	TRBD2	CASSLGLAGGTYEQYF	TGTGCTAGCAGTTTGGGACTAGCGGGAGGTACCTACGAGCAGTACTTC
TRBV4-2	12	TRBJ1-3	few	NA	CASSLRGNTIYF	TGTGCCAGCAGCCTTAGAGGAAACACCATATATTTT
TRBV4-1	15	TRBJ1-3	NA	NA	CASSQEDSDGNTIYF	TGCGCCAGCAGCCAGGAAGACAGTGACGGAAACACCATATATTTT
TRBV2	16	TRBJ1-1	NA	NA	CASSEGPGRGNTEAFF	TGTGCCAGCAGTGAAGGACCAGGGCGGGGGAACACTGAAGCTTTCTTT
TRBV6-5	11	TRBJ1-3	few	NA	CATGAGGTIYF	TGTGCCACGGGCGCCGGGGGCACCATATATTTT
TRBV7-9	16	TRBJ2-2	NA	TRBD2	CASSRRGGLGTGELFF	TGTGCCAGCAGCCGCCGGGGGGGTTTGGGCACCGGGGAGCTGTTTTTT
TRBV7-9	13	TRBJ2-1	NA	NA	CASSPREYNEQFF	TGTGCCAGCAGCCCTCGTGAGTACAATGAGCAGTTCTTC
TRBV2	14	TRBJ2-7	NA	NA	CASSRQRAPYEQYF	TGTGCCAGCAGTCGGCAGCGGGCCCCCTACGAGCAGTACTTC
TRBV19	14	TRBJ2-1	NA	NA	CASSVTPRNNEQFF	TGTGCCAGTAGTGTTACCCCGAGGAACAATGAGCAGTTCTTC
TRBV4-2	15	TRBJ2-3	NA	NA	CASSQTTDRSLTQYF	TGTGCCAGCAGCCAGACAACCGACAGGTCTCTTACGCAGTATTTT
TRBV5-1	16	TRBJ2-2	NA	TRBD2	CASSGLAGGGTGELFF	TGCGCCAGCAGCGGACTAGCGGGAGGTGGGACCGGGGAGCTGTTTTTT
TRBV7-8	13	TRBJ2-7	NA	NA	CASSPQLYYEQYF	TGTGCCAGCAGCCCCCAACTCTACTACGAGCAGTACTTC
TRBV4-2	18	TRBJ2-2	NA	TRBD2	CASSHPTSALAGEGELFF	TGTGCCAGCAGCCATCCCACTTCGGCCCTAGCGGGAGAAGGGGAGCTGTTTTTT
TRBV9	15	TRBJ2-1	NA	TRBD2	CASSNAGLDSGEQFF	TGTGCCAGCAGCAACGCGGGACTAGATTCTGGTGAGCAGTTCTTC
TRBV4-1	16	TRBJ2-5	NA	TRBD1	CASSRYEKGQFAGQYF	TGCGCCAGCAGCCGTTACGAAAAGGGACAGTTCGCCGGGCAGTACTTC
TRBV27	13	TRBJ1-5	NA	NA	CASSLTGYQPQHF	TGTGCCAGCAGTTTAACGGGATATCAGCCCCAGCATTTT
TRBV6-1	13	TRBJ1-1	NA	NA	CASSEDSEAEAFF	TGTGCCAGCAGTGAGGACTCGGAGGCTGAAGCTTTCTTT
TRBV5-1	14	TRBJ1-1	NA	NA	CASSSTAMNTEAFF	TGCGCCAGCAGCTCAACAGCTATGAACACTGAAGCTTTCTTT
TRBV7-2	15	TRBJ1-1	NA	NA	CASSLLPGRDAEAFF	TGTGCCAGCAGCTTACTCCCGGGGAGGGACGCTGAAGCTTTCTTT
TRBV6-4	13	TRBJ1-1	NA	TRBD1	CASSDRDRDEAFF	TGTGCCAGCAGTGACCGGGACAGGGATGAAGCTTTCTTT
TRBV18	13	TRBJ2-7	once	TRBD2	CASSPGLADEQYF	TGTGCCAGCTCACCGGGACTAGCGGACGAGCAGTACTTC